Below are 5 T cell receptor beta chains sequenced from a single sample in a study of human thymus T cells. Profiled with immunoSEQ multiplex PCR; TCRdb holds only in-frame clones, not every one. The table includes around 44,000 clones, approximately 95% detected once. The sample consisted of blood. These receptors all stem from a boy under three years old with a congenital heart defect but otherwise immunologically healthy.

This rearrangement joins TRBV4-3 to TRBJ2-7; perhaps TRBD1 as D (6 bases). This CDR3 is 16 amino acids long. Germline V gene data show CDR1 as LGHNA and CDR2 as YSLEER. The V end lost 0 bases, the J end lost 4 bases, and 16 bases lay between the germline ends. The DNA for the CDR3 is TGCGCCAGCAGCCAAGAGGTAGACAGGAGCGATTACGAGCAGTACTTC. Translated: CASSQEVDRSDYEQYF.

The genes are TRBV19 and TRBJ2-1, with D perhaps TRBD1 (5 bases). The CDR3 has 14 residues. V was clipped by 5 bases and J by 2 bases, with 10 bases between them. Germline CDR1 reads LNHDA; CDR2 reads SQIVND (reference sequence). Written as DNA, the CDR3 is TGTGCCAGTAGTCAGACAGCCACCTACAATGAGCAGTTCTTC. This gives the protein CASSQTATYNEQFF.

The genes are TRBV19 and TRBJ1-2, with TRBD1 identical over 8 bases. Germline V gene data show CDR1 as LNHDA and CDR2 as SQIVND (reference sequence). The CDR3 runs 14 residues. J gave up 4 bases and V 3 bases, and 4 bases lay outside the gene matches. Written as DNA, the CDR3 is TGTGCCAGTAGTATGAGGACAGGGTCCTATGGCTACACCTTC. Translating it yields CASSMRTGSYGYTF.

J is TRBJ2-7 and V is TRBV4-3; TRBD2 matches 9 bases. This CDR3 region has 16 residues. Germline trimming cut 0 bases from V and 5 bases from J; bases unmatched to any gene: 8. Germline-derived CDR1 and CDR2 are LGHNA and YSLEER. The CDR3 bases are TGCGCCAGCAGCCAAGATCGAGCAGCGGGGGGCCACGAGCAGTACTTC. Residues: CASSQDRAAGGHEQYF.

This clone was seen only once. CDR3 protein: CASSRDTTDTQYF. The CDR3 bases are TGCGCCAGCAGCCGGGACACCACAGATACGCAGTATTTT. The rearrangement joins TRBV10-1 to TRBJ2-3, with a possible D match to TRBD1 (6 bases). CDR3 length equals 13 residues. Trimming shortened V by 6 bases and J by 2 bases, and 9 bases separated the two germline ends. CDR1 and CDR2 (germline): WNHNN, SYGVQD (reference sequence).